This T cell receptor beta chain was observed in a study of neurological immune-mediated disorders. Findings and caveats of the study: Across subjects, expanded clones had no CDR3 amino acid sequences in common, pointing to private repertoires in all groups.

CDR1 MGHRA and CDR2 YSYEKL come from the germline V gene. The CDR3 runs 12 residues. Trimming shortened V by 6 bases and J by 0 bases, and 6 bases separated the two germline ends. As for time point: technical triplicate 3. Each CDR3 protein is one row after TCRdb ran MiXCR on the 5' RACE reads. The sample consists of fewer than 35,000 distinct CDR3 sequences, 16% of them appearing once. Concerning this clonotype: Its antigen is still unknown.

The TCR originated in a female donor with HTLV-1-associated myelopathy (HAM/TSP). This rearrangement joins TRBV4-1 to TRBJ2-7; D not resolved. The sequenced material came from CD4+ T cells from blood. The CDR3 loop is CASRGSSYEQYF. The CDR3, as DNA: TGCGCCAGCAGGGGCAGCTCCTACGAGCAGTACTTC.